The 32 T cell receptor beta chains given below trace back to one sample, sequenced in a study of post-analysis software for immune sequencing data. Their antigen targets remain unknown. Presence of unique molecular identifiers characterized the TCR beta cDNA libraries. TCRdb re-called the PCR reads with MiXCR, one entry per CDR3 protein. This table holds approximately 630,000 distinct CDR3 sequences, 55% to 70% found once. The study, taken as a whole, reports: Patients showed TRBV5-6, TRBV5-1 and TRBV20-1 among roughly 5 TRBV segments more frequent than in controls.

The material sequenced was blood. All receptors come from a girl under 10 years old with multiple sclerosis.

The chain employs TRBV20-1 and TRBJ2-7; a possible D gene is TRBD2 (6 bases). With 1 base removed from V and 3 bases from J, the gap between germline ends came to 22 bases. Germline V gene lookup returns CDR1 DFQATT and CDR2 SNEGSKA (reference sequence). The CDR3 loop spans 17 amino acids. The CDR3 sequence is CSARARGREAPSYEQYF. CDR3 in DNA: TGCAGTGCTAGAGCGAGAGGCAGGGAGGCCCCTAGCTACGAGCAGTACTTC.

The CDR3 loop reads CAIRASRTDETQYF. DNA for the CDR3: TGTGCCATCAGAGCCAGCAGGACCGATGAGACCCAGTACTTC. V and J are TRBV10-3 and TRBJ2-5; no clear D gene. This CDR3 spans 14 amino acids. Trimming took off 6 bases at V and 5 bases at J, with 16 bases between the two ends. Looked up from germline, CDR1 is ENHRY and CDR2 is SYGVKD.

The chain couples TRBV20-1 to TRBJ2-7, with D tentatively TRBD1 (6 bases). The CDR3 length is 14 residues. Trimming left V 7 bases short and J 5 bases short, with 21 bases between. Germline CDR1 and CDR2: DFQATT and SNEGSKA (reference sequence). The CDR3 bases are TGCAGTGAAGGGTCTGGGGACAAAATACACGAGCAGTACTTC. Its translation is CSEGSGDKIHEQYF.

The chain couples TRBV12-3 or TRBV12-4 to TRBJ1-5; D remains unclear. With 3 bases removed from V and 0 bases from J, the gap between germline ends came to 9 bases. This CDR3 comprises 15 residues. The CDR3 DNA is TGTGCCAGCAGTTTTCGGGATAATAGCAATCAGCCCCAGCATTTT. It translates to CASSFRDNSNQPQHF.

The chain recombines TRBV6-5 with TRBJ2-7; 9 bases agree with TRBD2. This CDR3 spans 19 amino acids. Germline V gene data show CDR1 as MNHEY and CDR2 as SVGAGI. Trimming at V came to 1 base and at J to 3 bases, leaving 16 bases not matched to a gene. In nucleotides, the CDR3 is TGTGCCAGCAGTTACTTCCCGGGTATGGGGCTAGCGGGAATCTACGAGCAGTACTTC. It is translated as CASSYFPGMGLAGIYEQYF.

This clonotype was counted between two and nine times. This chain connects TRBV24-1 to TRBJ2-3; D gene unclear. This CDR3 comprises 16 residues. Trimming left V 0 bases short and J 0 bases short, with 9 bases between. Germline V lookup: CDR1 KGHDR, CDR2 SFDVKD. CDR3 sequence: CATSDLGQLSTDTQYF. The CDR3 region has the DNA TGTGCCACCAGTGATTTGGGCCAGTTGAGCACAGATACGCAGTATTTT.

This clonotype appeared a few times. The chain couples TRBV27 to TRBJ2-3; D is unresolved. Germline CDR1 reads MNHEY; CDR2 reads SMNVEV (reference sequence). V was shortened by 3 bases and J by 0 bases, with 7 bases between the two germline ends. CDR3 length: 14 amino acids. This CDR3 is CASSFSPSTDTQYF. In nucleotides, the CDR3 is TGTGCCAGCAGTTTTTCCCCTAGCACAGATACGCAGTATTTT.

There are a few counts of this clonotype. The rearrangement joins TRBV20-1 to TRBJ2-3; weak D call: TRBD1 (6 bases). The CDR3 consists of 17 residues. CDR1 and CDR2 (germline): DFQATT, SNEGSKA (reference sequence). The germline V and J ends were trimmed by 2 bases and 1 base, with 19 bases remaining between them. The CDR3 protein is CSARPFPGDGGTDTQYF. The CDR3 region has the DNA TGCAGTGCTAGACCCTTTCCAGGGGATGGAGGCACAGATACGCAGTATTTT.

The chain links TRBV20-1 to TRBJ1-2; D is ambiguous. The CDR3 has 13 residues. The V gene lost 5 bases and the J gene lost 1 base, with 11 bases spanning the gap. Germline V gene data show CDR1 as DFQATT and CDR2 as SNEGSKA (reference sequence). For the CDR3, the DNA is TGCAGTGCTCGAGGCATACTTAACTATGGCTACACCTTC. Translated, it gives CSARGILNYGYTF.

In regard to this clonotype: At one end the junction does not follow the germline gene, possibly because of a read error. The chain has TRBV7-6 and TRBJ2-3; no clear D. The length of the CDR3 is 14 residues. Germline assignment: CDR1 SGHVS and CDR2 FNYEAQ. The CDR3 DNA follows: TGTGCCAGCAGCCCGGAAACAAGCACAGATACGCGGTATTTT. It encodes CASSPETSTDTRYF.

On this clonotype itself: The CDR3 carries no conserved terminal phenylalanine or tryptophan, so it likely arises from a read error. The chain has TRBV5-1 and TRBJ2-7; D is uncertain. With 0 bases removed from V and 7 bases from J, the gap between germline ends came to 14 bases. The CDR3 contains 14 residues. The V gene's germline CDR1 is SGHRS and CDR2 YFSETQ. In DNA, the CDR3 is TGCGCCAGCAGCTTGGGGCCACCGGCGAGAGAGCAGTACTGC. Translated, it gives CASSLGPPAREQYC.

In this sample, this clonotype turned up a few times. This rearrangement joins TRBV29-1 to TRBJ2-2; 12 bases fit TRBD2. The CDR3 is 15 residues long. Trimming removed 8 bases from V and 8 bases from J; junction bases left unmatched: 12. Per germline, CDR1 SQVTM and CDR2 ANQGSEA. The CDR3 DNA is TGCAGCTCATCGGGACTAGCGGGTTCCACTGGGGAGCTGTTTTTT. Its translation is CSSSGLAGSTGELFF.

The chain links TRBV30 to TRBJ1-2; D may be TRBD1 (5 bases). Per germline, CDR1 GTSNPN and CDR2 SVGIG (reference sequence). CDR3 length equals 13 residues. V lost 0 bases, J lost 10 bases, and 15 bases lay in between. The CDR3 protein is CAWSVGDVWFYTF. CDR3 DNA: TGTGCCTGGAGTGTAGGGGACGTCTGGTTCTACACCTTC.

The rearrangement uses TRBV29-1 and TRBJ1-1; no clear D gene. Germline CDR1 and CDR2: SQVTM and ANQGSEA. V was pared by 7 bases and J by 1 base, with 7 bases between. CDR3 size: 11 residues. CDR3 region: CSAKRNTEAFF. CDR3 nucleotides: TGCAGCGCTAAGAGGAACACTGAAGCTTTCTTT.

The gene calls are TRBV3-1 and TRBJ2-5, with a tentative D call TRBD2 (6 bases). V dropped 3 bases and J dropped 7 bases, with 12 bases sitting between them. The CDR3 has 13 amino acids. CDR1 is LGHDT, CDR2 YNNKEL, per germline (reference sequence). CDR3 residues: CASSQRDGGTQYF. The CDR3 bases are TGTGCCAGCAGCCAGAGGGACGGGGGGACCCAGTACTTC.

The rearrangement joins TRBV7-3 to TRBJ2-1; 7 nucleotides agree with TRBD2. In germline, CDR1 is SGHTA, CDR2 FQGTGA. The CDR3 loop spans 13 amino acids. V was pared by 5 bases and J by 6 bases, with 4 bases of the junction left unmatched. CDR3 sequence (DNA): TGTGCCAGCAGCCTCTCTAGCGGCAATGAGCAGTTCTTC. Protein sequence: CASSLSSGNEQFF.

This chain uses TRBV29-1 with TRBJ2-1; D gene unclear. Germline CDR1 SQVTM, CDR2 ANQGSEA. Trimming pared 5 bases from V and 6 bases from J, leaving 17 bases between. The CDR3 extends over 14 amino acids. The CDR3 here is CSVYIKWVANEQFF. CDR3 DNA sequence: TGCAGCGTTTATATTAAGTGGGTGGCCAATGAGCAGTTCTTC.

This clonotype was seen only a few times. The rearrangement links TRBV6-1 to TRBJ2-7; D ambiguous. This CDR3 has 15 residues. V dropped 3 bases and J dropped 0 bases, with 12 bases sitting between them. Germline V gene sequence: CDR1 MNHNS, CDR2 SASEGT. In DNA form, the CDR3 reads TGTGCCAGCAGTGAGGAAACGGCTAACTCCTACGAGCAGTACTTC. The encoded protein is CASSEETANSYEQYF.

This CDR3 is CASSLTGQYYEQYF. CDR3 in DNA: TGTGCCAGCAGCTTAACGGGACAGTACTACGAGCAGTACTTC. This chain connects TRBV7-3 to TRBJ2-4; 7 nucleotides agree with TRBD1. TRBJ2-7 explains the end of the DNA better; the J call may be wrong. This CDR3 spans 14 amino acids. Germline V gene sequence: CDR1 SGHTA, CDR2 FQGTGA.

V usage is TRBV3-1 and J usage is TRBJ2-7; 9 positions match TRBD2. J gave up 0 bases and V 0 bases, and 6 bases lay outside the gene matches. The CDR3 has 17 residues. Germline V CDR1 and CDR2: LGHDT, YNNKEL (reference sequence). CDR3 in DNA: TGTGCCAGCAGCCAAGATCTCCCTAGCGGGGTCTCCTACGAGCAGTACTTC. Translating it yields CASSQDLPSGVSYEQYF.

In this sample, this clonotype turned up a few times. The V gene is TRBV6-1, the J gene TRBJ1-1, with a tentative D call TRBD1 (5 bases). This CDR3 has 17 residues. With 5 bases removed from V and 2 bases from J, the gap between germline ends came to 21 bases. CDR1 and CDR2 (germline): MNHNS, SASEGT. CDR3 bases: TGTGCCAGCAGTCGCTTAGGTACGGGACGGCCTAACACTGAAGCTTTCTTT. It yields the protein CASSRLGTGRPNTEAFF.

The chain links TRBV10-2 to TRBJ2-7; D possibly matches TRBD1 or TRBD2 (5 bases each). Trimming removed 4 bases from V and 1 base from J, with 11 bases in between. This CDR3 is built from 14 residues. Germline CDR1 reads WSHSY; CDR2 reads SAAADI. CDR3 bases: TGCGCCAGCAGTGTACAGGAGGATTCCTACGAGCAGTACTTC. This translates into CASSVQEDSYEQYF.

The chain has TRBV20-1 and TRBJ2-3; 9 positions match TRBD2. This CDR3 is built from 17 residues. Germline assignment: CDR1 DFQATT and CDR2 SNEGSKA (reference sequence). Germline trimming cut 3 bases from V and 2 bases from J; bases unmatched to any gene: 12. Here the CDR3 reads CSASFGVAGAHTDTQYF. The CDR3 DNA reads TGCAGTGCTAGCTTTGGGGTAGCGGGAGCCCACACAGATACGCAGTATTTT.

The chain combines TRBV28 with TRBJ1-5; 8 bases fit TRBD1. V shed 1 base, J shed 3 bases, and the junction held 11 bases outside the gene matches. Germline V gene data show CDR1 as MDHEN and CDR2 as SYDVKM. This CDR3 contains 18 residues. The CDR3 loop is CASSLYGVGTGPNQPQHF. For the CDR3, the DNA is TGTGCCAGCAGTTTATATGGTGTAGGGACAGGACCCAATCAGCCCCAGCATTTT.

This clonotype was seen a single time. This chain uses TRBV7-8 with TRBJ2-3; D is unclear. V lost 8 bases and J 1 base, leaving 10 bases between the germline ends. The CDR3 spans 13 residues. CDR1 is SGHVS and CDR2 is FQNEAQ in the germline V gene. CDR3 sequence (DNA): TGTGCCAGCCTCGGGCAGCGCACAGATACGCAGTATTTT. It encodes CASLGQRTDTQYF.

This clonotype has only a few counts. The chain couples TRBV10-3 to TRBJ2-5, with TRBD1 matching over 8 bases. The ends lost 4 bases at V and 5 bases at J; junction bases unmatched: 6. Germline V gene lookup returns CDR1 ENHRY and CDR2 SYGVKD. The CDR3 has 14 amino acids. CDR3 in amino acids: CAISARTGLETQYF. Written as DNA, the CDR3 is TGTGCCATCAGTGCGAGGACAGGGCTGGAGACCCAGTACTTC.

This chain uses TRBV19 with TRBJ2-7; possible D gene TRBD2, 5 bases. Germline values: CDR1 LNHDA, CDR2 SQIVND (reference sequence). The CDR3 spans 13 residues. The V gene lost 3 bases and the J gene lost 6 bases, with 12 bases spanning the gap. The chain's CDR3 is CASSIASGREQYF. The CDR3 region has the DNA TGTGCCAGTAGTATTGCGAGCGGCCGCGAGCAGTACTTC.

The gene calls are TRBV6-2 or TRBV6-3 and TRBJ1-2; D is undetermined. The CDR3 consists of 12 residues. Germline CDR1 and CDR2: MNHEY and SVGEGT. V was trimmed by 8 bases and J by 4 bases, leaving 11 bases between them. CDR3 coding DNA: TGTGCCAGCGGCGCGCTCAGCTATGGCTACACCTTC. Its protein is CASGALSYGYTF.

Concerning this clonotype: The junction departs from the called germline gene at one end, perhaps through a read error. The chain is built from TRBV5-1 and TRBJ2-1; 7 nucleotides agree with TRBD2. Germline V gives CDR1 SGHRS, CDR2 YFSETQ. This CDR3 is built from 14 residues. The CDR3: CASGLAIGVAGEFF. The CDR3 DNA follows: TGCGCCAGCGGCTTGGCAATCGGTGTGGCGGGAGAGTTCTTC. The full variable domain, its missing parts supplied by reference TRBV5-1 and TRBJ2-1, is KAGVTQTPRYLIKTRGQQVTLSCSPISGHRSVSWYQQTPGQGLQFLFEYFSETQRNKGNFPGRFSGRQFSNSRSEMNVSTLELGDSALYLCASGLAIGVAGEFFGPGTRLTVL.

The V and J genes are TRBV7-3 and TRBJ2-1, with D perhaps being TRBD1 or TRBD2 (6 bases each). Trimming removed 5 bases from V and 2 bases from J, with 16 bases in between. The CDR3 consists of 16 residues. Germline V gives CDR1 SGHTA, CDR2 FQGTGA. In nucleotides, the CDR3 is TGTGCCAGCAGCACGCAGGGTGGGGGGCCCTACAATGAGCAGTTCTTC. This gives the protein CASSTQGGGPYNEQFF.

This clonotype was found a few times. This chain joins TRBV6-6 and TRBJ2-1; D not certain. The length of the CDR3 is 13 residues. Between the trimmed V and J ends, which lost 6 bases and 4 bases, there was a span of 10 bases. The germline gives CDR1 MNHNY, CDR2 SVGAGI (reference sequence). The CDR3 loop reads CASRRLTYNEQFF. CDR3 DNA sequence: TGTGCCAGCAGGAGGCTTACTTACAATGAGCAGTTCTTC.

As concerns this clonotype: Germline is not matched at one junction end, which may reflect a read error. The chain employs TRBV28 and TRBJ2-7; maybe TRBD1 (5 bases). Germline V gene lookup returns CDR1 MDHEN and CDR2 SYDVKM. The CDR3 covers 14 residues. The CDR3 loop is CASSLFDRPYEQYF. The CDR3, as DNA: TGTGCCAGCAGCTTATTCGACAGACCCTACGAGCAGTACTTC.